The 31 T cell receptor beta chains below come from one sample, sequenced in a study of blood T cell repertoires in COVID-19. Libraries were prepared by immunoSEQ multiplex PCR; TCRdb keeps only in-frame clonotypes and omits some of them. The sample includes approximately 300,000 clones, under 95% seen only once; the top ten take under 20%. Sequenced material: PBMCs or T cells enriched from blood (not recorded which). Every receptor here comes from a young woman who had recovered from COVID-19.

V usage is TRBV5-4 and J usage is TRBJ2-1, with unresolved D. V shed 2 bases and J shed 4 bases, with 4 bases lying between them. The CDR3 runs 12 residues. Germline-derived CDR1 and CDR2 are SGHNT and YYREEE (reference sequence). CDR3 in amino acids: CASSLQYNEQFF. The CDR3 nucleotides read TGTGCCAGCAGCTTACAATACAATGAGCAGTTCTTC.

In this sample, this clone turned up once. The chain links TRBV6-2 or TRBV6-3 to TRBJ2-1; 11 positions agree with TRBD2. Per germline, CDR1 MNHEY and CDR2 SVGEGT. Trimming cost V 5 bases and J 9 bases; bases outside gene matches: 9. There are 15 residues in the CDR3. In nucleotides, the CDR3 is TGTGCCAGCAGTATAGCGGGGGGGGGAGTAAGTGAGCAGTTCTTC. It specifies CASSIAGGGVSEQFF.

The genes are TRBV7-2 and TRBJ1-5; TRBD1 aligns across 9 bases. Germline assignment: CDR1 SGHTA and CDR2 FQGNSA. This CDR3 spans 16 amino acids. With 3 bases clipped from V and 4 bases from J, the junction kept 7 bases outside the gene matches. The DNA of the CDR3 is TGTGCCAGCAGCTTCTCCGGGACAGGGACGAATCAGCCCCAGCATTTT. This codes for CASSFSGTGTNQPQHF. Looking up the rest from reference TRBV7-2 and TRBJ1-5 gives the full variable domain: GAGVSQSPSNKVTEKGKDVELRCDPISGHTALYWYRQSLGQGLEFLIYFQGNSAPDKSGLPSDRFSAERTGGSVSTLTIQRTQQEDSAVYLCASSFSGTGTNQPQHFGDGTRLSIL.

This sequence joins TRBV27 and TRBJ2-1; 11 bases line up with TRBD2. V shed 0 bases, J shed 9 bases, and the junction held 4 bases outside the gene matches. Germline loops: CDR1 MNHEY, CDR2 SMNVEV (reference sequence). This CDR3 contains 15 residues. The DNA for the CDR3 is TGTGCCAGCAGTTTATCTAGCGGGAGGGTAATTGAGCAGTTCTTC. Its translation: CASSLSSGRVIEQFF.

This chain joins TRBV10-3 and TRBJ1-3, with D hard to call. Trimming took off 3 bases at V and 0 bases at J, with 9 bases between the two ends. This CDR3 contains 15 residues. Per germline, CDR1 ENHRY and CDR2 SYGVKD. CDR3 region: CAISDSKSSGNTIYF. In DNA form, the CDR3 reads TGTGCCATCAGTGACTCCAAGAGCTCTGGAAACACCATATATTTT.

This clone has more than one count but fewer than ten. The J gene is TRBJ1-6, the V gene TRBV18; 7 bases are shared with TRBD1. The germline gives CDR1 KGHSH, CDR2 LQKENI. CDR3 length: 16 residues. The V gene end was trimmed by 2 bases and the J gene end by 6 bases; junction bases not matched to a gene: 7. The CDR3, as DNA: TGTGCCAGCTCACCATCCCGACAGGGAGGTAATTCACCCCTCCACTTT. This encodes CASSPSRQGGNSPLHF. The variable domain in full, completed from reference TRBV18 and TRBJ1-6, reads NAGVMQNPRHLVRRRGQEARLRCSPMKGHSHVYWYRQLPEEGLKFMVYLQKENIIDESGMPKERFSAEFPKEGPSILRIQQVVRGDSAAYFCASSPSRQGGNSPLHFGNGTRLTVT.

The chain is built from TRBV15 and TRBJ1-2, with D possibly being TRBD1 (6 bases). The CDR3 loop spans 15 amino acids. V lost 0 bases, J lost 4 bases, and 12 bases lay in between. In germline, CDR1 is LNHNV, CDR2 YYDKDF (reference sequence). Here the CDR3 DNA reads TGTGCCACCAGCAGAGATGCTGGACAGCTCTATGGCTACACCTTC. This gives the protein CATSRDAGQLYGYTF.

The rearrangement joins TRBV4-1 to TRBJ1-1, with D perhaps matching TRBD1 (6 bases). Trimming removed 1 base from V and 6 bases from J, with 9 bases in between. CDR3 length equals 13 residues. Germline V gives CDR1 MGHRA, CDR2 YSYEKL. CDR3 protein: CASSQAGVAEAFF. The CDR3 nucleotides read TGCGCCAGCAGCCAAGCAGGGGTCGCTGAAGCTTTCTTT.

The chain recombines TRBV7-9 with TRBJ2-3; no clear D. With 5 bases removed from V and 1 base from J, the gap between germline ends came to 4 bases. CDR3 length: 12 amino acids. From germline, CDR1 is SEHNR and CDR2 FQNEAQ (reference sequence). The CDR3 spells CASSPGTDTQYF. The CDR3 coding sequence is TGTGCCAGCAGCCCTGGCACAGATACGCAGTATTTT. The entire variable domain, with the rest obtained from reference TRBV7-9 and TRBJ2-3, is as follows: DTGVSQNPRHKITKRGQNVTFRCDPISEHNRLYWYRQTLGQGPEFLTYFQNEAQLEKSRLLSDRFSAERPKGSFSTLEIQRTEQGDSAMYLCASSPGTDTQYFGPGTRLTVL.

V usage is TRBV5-1 and J usage is TRBJ1-2; D perhaps matches TRBD1 (5 bases). Germline V gene lookup returns CDR1 SGHRS and CDR2 YFSETQ. Between the trimmed V and J ends, which lost 4 bases and 0 bases, there was a span of 13 bases. This CDR3 region has 15 residues. CDR3 sequence reads: CASSRGGAANYGYTF. The CDR3 nucleotides read TGCGCCAGCAGCCGGGGGGGAGCAGCTAACTATGGCTACACCTTC. Together with reference TRBV5-1 and TRBJ1-2, the CDR3 gives the full variable domain: KAGVTQTPRYLIKTRGQQVTLSCSPISGHRSVSWYQQTPGQGLQFLFEYFSETQRNKGNFPGRFSGRQFSNSRSEMNVSTLELGDSALYLCASSRGGAANYGYTFGSGTRLTVV.

The chain employs TRBV7-2 and TRBJ1-4, with 7 bases lining up with TRBD1. The CDR3 consists of 15 residues. Germline CDR1 and CDR2: SGHTA and FQGNSA. J lost 7 bases, V lost 4 bases, and 9 bases had no gene match. This CDR3 is CASSSRQGFGEKLFF. The CDR3 coding sequence is TGTGCCAGCAGCTCCAGACAGGGTTTCGGTGAAAAACTGTTTTTT.

Only one count was recorded for this clone. This chain links TRBV6-5 with TRBJ2-6; D gene unclear. Germline CDR1 MNHEY, CDR2 SVGAGI. CDR3 length equals 15 residues. Trimming shortened V by 4 bases and J by 3 bases, and 10 bases separated the two germline ends. The CDR3 DNA reads as TGTGCCAGCAGTTTATCCATCGGTGGGGCCAACGTCCTGACTTTC. Translating gives CASSLSIGGANVLTF.

The rearrangement joins TRBV5-8 to TRBJ1-5; D might be TRBD1 (5 bases). CDR3 length equals 13 residues. V lost 3 bases, J lost 7 bases, and 11 bases lay in between. Germline CDR1 is SGHTS and CDR2 is YDEGEE. The CDR3: CASSSGGFQPQHF. CDR3 nucleotides: TGTGCCAGCAGCTCGGGGGGGTTCCAGCCCCAGCATTTT.

This rearrangement joins TRBV9 to TRBJ2-5; 10 nucleotides align to TRBD2. The CDR3 runs 15 residues. CDR1 SGDLS and CDR2 YYNGEE come from the germline V gene. V trimming: 3 bases; J trimming: 4 bases; junction bases outside the gene matches: 6. CDR3 sequence reads: CASSAGASGRETQYF. In nucleotides, the CDR3 is TGTGCCAGCAGCGCTGGGGCTAGCGGGAGAGAGACCCAGTACTTC.

The count of this clone is one. The chain uses TRBV12-5 and TRBJ1-1, with TRBD1 as a possible D gene (5 bases). V lost 5 bases and J 1 base, leaving 11 bases between the germline ends. The CDR3 extends over 14 amino acids. CDR1 is LGHNT and CDR2 is FRNRAP in the germline V gene. The CDR3, as DNA: TGTGCTAGTGGTCTGCATCAGGGGAACACTGAAGCTTTCTTT. Translated: CASGLHQGNTEAFF.

The V and J genes are TRBV5-1 and TRBJ1-1; D remains ambiguous. The CDR3 is 15 amino acids. V lost 4 bases and J 4 bases, leaving 17 bases between the germline ends. Germline-derived CDR1 and CDR2 are SGHRS and YFSETQ. As DNA, the CDR3 is TGCGCCAGCAGCACCTTCGGCATAGGCGGCACTGAAGCTTTCTTT. This gives the protein CASSTFGIGGTEAFF.

V usage is TRBV10-3 and J usage is TRBJ1-6; D is uncertain. Looked up from germline, CDR1 is ENHRY and CDR2 is SYGVKD. V was shortened by 0 bases and J by 4 bases, with 31 bases between the two germline ends. The CDR3 spans 23 residues. Here the CDR3 reads CAISESTVRNYLSSNNYNSPLHF. CDR3 nucleotides: TGTGCCATCAGTGAGTCGACGGTCCGCAACTATCTGAGCTCCAACAATTATAATTCACCCCTCCACTTT.

The rearrangement joins TRBV5-1 to TRBJ1-1, with 8 bases that match TRBD1. Germline assignment: CDR1 SGHRS and CDR2 YFSETQ. The J segment lost 1 base and the V segment lost 4 bases, leaving 3 bases of the junction unmatched. The CDR3 length is 14 residues. CDR3 sequence reads: CASSHGTGNTEAFF. Here the CDR3 DNA reads TGCGCCAGCAGCCATGGGACAGGGAACACTGAAGCTTTCTTT.

The genes are TRBV7-2 and TRBJ2-5; D is possibly TRBD2 (7 bases). The V and J ends lost 5 bases and 5 bases respectively, with 12 bases between them. Per the germline V gene, CDR1 is SGHTA and CDR2 is FQGNSA. This CDR3 has 13 amino acids. CDR3 DNA: TGTGCCAGCAGCGAGGGGGGAGGGGAGACCCAGTACTTC. Residues: CASSEGGGETQYF.

This chain connects TRBV5-6 to TRBJ1-2; a weak D match, TRBD1 (5 bases). Germline CDR1 is SGHDT and CDR2 is YYEEEE. Trimming shortened V by 2 bases and J by 6 bases, and 8 bases separated the two germline ends. The CDR3 extends over 12 amino acids. The CDR3 is CASSFSGNGYTF. Here the CDR3 DNA reads TGTGCCAGCAGCTTCTCAGGGAATGGCTACACCTTC. Supplemented by reference TRBV5-6 and TRBJ1-2, the full variable domain reads DAGVTQSPTHLIKTRGQQVTLRCSPKSGHDTVSWYQQALGQGPQFIFQYYEEEERQRGNFPDRFSGHQFPNYSSELNVNALLLGDSALYLCASSFSGNGYTFGSGTRLTVV.

The chain links TRBV27 to TRBJ2-2; possible D gene TRBD1, 6 bases. Trimming took 6 bases from V and 1 from J, leaving 15 bases between them. This CDR3 is built from 16 residues. Germline CDR1 reads MNHEY; CDR2 reads SMNVEV (reference sequence). CDR3 DNA sequence: TGTGCCAGCAGGACTTGGATCAGGGGGAACACCGGGGAGCTGTTTTTT. The encoded protein is CASRTWIRGNTGELFF.

The rearrangement links TRBV28 to TRBJ1-4; no definite D call. V lost 5 bases, J lost 8 bases, and 9 bases lay in between. CDR1 and CDR2 (germline): MDHEN, SYDVKM. This CDR3 contains 12 residues. The CDR3 protein is CASSVTREKLFF. The CDR3 region has the DNA TGTGCCAGCAGTGTTACACGAGAAAAACTGTTTTTT.

The rearrangement uses TRBV7-2 and TRBJ2-7, with D maybe TRBD2 (5 bases). Per the germline V gene, CDR1 is SGHTA and CDR2 is FQGNSA. Between the trimmed V and J ends, which lost 1 base and 7 bases, there was a span of 20 bases. This CDR3 is 16 amino acids long. CDR3 sequence reads: CASSLGAAGPAREQYF. The CDR3 region has the DNA TGTGCCAGCAGCTTAGGGGCGGCGGGCCCTGCCCGGGAGCAGTACTTC.

V usage is TRBV7-3 and J usage is TRBJ2-3, with 7 bases matching TRBD2. The germline CDR1 and CDR2 sequences are SGHTA and FQGTGA. The junction had 2 bases not matched to a gene; V was cut back by 5 bases and J by 6 bases. This CDR3 region has 12 residues. CDR3 sequence: CASSLSGDTQYF. CDR3 in DNA: TGTGCCAGCAGCCTTAGCGGGGATACGCAGTATTTT.

Here the CDR3 DNA reads TGTGCCAGCAGTTACTTCAGCGGGCCCACAGATACGCAGTATTTT. This codes for CASSYFSGPTDTQYF. The J gene is TRBJ2-3, the V gene TRBV6-2 or TRBV6-3, with D possibly being TRBD2 (6 bases). Looked up from germline, CDR1 is MNHEY and CDR2 is SVGEGT. The CDR3 runs 15 residues. The V gene lost 1 base and the J gene lost 2 bases, with 10 bases spanning the gap.

The rearrangement joins TRBV28 to TRBJ1-1; D gene uncertain. CDR1 and CDR2 from the germline V gene are MDHEN and SYDVKM. This CDR3 has 11 residues. V lost 3 bases and J 7 bases, leaving 6 bases between the germline ends. The CDR3: CASSFRSEAFF. In DNA form, the CDR3 reads TGTGCCAGCAGTTTCCGGAGTGAAGCTTTCTTT.

The rearrangement links TRBV6-5 to TRBJ2-2, with D possibly being TRBD1 (5 bases). Germline assignment: CDR1 MNHEY and CDR2 SVGAGI. Deletions cut 7 bases from V and 5 bases from J, with 11 bases between. The CDR3 loop spans 13 amino acids. CDR3 nucleotide sequence: TGTGCCAGCACAGGGTTGGGTACCGGGGAGCTGTTTTTT. Amino acid sequence: CASTGLGTGELFF.

The V and J genes are TRBV7-9 and TRBJ2-1, with 14 bases aligning to TRBD2. The CDR3 runs 19 residues. CDR1 and CDR2 from the germline V gene are SEHNR and FQNEAQ (reference sequence). V was pared by 5 bases and J by 5 bases, with 14 bases of the junction left unmatched. The CDR3 DNA sequence: TGTGCCAGCAGCCAAGCAAAACCGGGACTAGCGGGAGTGAACAATGAGCAGTTCTTC. This codes for CASSQAKPGLAGVNNEQFF.

V is TRBV6-6 and J is TRBJ1-2; D might be TRBD1 (5 bases). Deletions cut 0 bases from V and 7 bases from J, with 15 bases between. The CDR3 spans 15 residues. From germline, CDR1 is MNHNY and CDR2 SVGAGI (reference sequence). The CDR3 DNA reads TGTGCCAGCAGTTACTCCCCGGCGGGGGTCGGTGGCTACACCTTC. Its protein is CASSYSPAGVGGYTF.

Of note for this clone: Distinct nucleotide sequences in the sample also encode this CDR3. The rearrangement links TRBV18 to TRBJ2-7; TRBD1 might be the D (6 bases). The CDR3 is 13 amino acids. Per germline, CDR1 KGHSH and CDR2 LQKENI. The ends were cut back, 6 bases at V and 2 bases at J, with 11 bases in the middle. This CDR3 reads CASSPGAAYEQYF. As DNA, the CDR3 is TGTGCCAGCTCCCCAGGGGCCGCCTACGAGCAGTACTTC.

The genes are TRBV30 and TRBJ1-6; D remains unclear. V lost 4 bases and J 6 bases, leaving 13 bases between the germline ends. CDR3 length: 14 amino acids. CDR1 and CDR2 (germline): GTSNPN, SVGIG (reference sequence). The CDR3 nucleotides are TGTGCCTGGATGGGAGTTTCGGCTAATTCACCCCTCCACTTT. This sequence encodes CAWMGVSANSPLHF.